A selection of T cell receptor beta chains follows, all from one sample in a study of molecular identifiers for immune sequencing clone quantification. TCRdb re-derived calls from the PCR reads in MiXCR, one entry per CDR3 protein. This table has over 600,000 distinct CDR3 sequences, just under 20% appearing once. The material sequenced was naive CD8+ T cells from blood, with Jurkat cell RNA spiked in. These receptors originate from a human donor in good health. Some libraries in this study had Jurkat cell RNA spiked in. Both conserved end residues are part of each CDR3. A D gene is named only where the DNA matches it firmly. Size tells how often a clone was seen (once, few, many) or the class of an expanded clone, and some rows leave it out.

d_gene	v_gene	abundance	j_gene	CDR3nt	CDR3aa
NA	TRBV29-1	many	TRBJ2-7	TGCAGCGTTGACGAGGGGAACTCCTACGAGCAGTACTTC	CSVDEGNSYEQYF
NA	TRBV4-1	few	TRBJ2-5	TGCGCCAGCAGCCAAGATCGCGGAGAAGAAGAGACCCAGTACTTC	CASSQDRGEEETQYF
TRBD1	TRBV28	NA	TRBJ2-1	TGTGCCAGCAGACTGGGGACAGGGATAGATGAGCAGTTCTTC	CASRLGTGIDEQFF
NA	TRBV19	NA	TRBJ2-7	TGTGCCAGTAGTATACGTCCTCCACCCTCCTACGAGCAGTACTTC	CASSIRPPPSYEQYF
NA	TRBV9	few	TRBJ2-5	TGTGCCAGCAGCCCCCCCCCAGGGAGCCAAGAGACCCAGTACTTC	CASSPPPGSQETQYF
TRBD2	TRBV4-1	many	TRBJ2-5	TGCGCCAGCAGCCCTCGGGCTAGCGGGGGCAAGTACCAAGAGACCCAGTACTTC	CASSPRASGGKYQETQYF
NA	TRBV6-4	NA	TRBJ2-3	TGTGCCAGCAGTGAGGCAGGTATCACAGATACGCAGTATTTT	CASSEAGITDTQYF
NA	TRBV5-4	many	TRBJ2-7	TGTGCCAGCAGCTTAGACGGGAGTAACCACGAGCAGTACTTC	CASSLDGSNHEQYF
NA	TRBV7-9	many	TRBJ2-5	TGTGCCAGCAGCTTAGTTGCATCGTACCAAGAGACCCAGTACTTC	CASSLVASYQETQYF
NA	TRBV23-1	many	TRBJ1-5	TGCGCCAGCAGTCAATGGCGCACCAATCAGCCCCAGCATTTT	CASSQWRTNQPQHF
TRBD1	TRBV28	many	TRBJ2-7	TGTGCCAGCAGTCCCCGACAGGGCCCCTACGAGCAGTACTTC	CASSPRQGPYEQYF
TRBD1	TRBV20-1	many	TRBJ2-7	TGCAGTGCTAGCGACAGGGTTAAAAGTCGGAACGAGCAGTACTTC	CSASDRVKSRNEQYF
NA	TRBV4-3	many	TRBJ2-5	TGCGCCAGCAGCCAAGTATTCAGGGAGGAGACCCAGTACTTC	CASSQVFREETQYF
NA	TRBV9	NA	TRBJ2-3	TGTGCCAGCAGCGCCCGCGCCCCAGCAGGGGTGGGGACAGATACGCAGTATTTT	CASSARAPAGVGTDTQYF